These 17 T cell receptor beta chains were sequenced from one sample in a study of esophageal squamous cell carcinoma under preoperative chemotherapy. TCRdb redid the calling of the PCR reads with MiXCR, one entry per CDR3 protein. The data hold roughly 30,000 distinct CDR3 sequences, with 40% to 65% observed a single time. The time point: after preoperative PTX-NDP chemotherapy. This material was obtained from a patient given preoperative chemotherapy. The source of these receptors is a human donor with esophageal squamous cell carcinoma. The donor label of this sample is uncertain.

About this clonotype: The junction departs from germline at one end; a sequencing error may be responsible. The V and J genes are TRBV7-2 and TRBJ2-3; perhaps TRBD2 as D (7 bases). Germline V CDR1 and CDR2: SGHTA, FQGNSA. This CDR3 has 15 residues. The CDR3: CASSLWAGAQNTQYF. Written as DNA, the CDR3 is TGTGCCAGCAGCTTATGGGCGGGGGCCCAAAACACGCAGTATTTC.

Regarding this clonotype: One junction end does not reproduce the germline sequence, and a read error may be involved. The chain combines TRBV7-2 with TRBJ2-4; D is undetermined. Germline V gene data show CDR1 as SGHTA and CDR2 as FQGNSA. This CDR3 comprises 15 residues. The CDR3 region is CASSNGLLGTNTQYF. CDR3 sequence (DNA): TGTGCCAGCAGCAACGGGCTGTTAGGCACAAACACTCAGTACTTC.

Ten or more counts support this clonotype. The CDR3 loop reads CASSLGLAGVETQYF. As DNA, the CDR3 is TGTGCCAGCAGCTTGGGACTAGCGGGGGTTGAGACCCAGTACTTC. This sequence joins TRBV7-3 and TRBJ2-5; 14 bases line up with TRBD2. Germline assignment: CDR1 SGHTA and CDR2 FQGTGA. The ends lost 3 bases at V and 5 bases at J; junction bases unmatched: 2. This CDR3 has 15 residues.

Details on this clonotype: The junction and the germline gene differ at one end; a read error may be behind it. The chain has TRBV6-1 and TRBJ2-3, with D perhaps TRBD1 or TRBD2 (7 bases each). The germline V gene has CDR1 MNHNS and CDR2 SASEGT. The CDR3 runs to 16 residues. This CDR3 is CASSISGGGGTDTQYF. CDR3 nucleotide sequence: TGTGCCAGCAGTATCTCTGGCGGGGGAGGGACAGATACGCAGTATTTC.

Points on this clonotype: Germline and junction disagree at one end, which may indicate a read error. The chain has TRBV7-3 and TRBJ2-3, with D possibly TRBD2 on 6 matching bases. The CDR3 has 17 residues. Germline lookup yields CDR1 SGHTA and CDR2 FQGTGA. CDR3 DNA: TGTGCCCGCAGCCTCAAACTGGGGCGGGGAGCCAGAAACACGCAGTATTTT. This translates into CARSLKLGRGARNTQYF.

A note on this clonotype: Here the CDR3 omits its conserved ending phenylalanine or tryptophan, so a read error is the likely source. The DNA is omitted, as the CDR3 cannot be located on it reliably, and the CDR3 follows TCRdb's listing. V usage is TRBV6-1 and J usage is TRBJ2-6; the table's D call, TRBD2, has no DNA check behind it. In germline, CDR1 is MNHNS, CDR2 SASEGT. The length of the CDR3 is 8 amino acids, counting both ends. CDR3: CASRLFSG.

This clonotype was counted ten times or more. The chain employs TRBV6-1 and TRBJ2-3, with 8 bases aligning to TRBD1. Germline trimming cut 5 bases from V and 1 base from J; bases unmatched to any gene: 5. The germline V gene has CDR1 MNHNS and CDR2 SASEGT. The CDR3 covers 15 residues. The DNA of the CDR3 is TGTGCCAGCAGTCAGCCGGGACAGGGCACAGATACGCAGTATTTT. Translated, it gives CASSQPGQGTDTQYF.

This clonotype has a handful of counts. This chain uses TRBV6-1 with TRBJ2-4; D is undetermined. Germline V gene lookup returns CDR1 MNHNS and CDR2 SASEGT. The germline V and J ends were trimmed by 2 bases and 0 bases, with 5 bases remaining between them. The CDR3 totals 14 residues. Here the CDR3 DNA reads TGTGCCAGCAGTGAAAACTCAGCCAAAAACATTCAGTACTTC. This encodes CASSENSAKNIQYF.

The chain uses TRBV4-2 and TRBJ2-5, with 12 bases that match TRBD2. Germline lookup yields CDR1 LGHNA and CDR2 YNFKEQ. The CDR3 totals 16 residues. V was pared by 3 bases and J by 11 bases, with 13 bases of the junction left unmatched. CDR3 sequence: CASSQVTSGGPDEQYF. CDR3 nucleotide sequence: TGTGCCAGCAGCCAGGTCACTAGCGGGGGGCCGGATGAGCAGTACTTC.

By proportion, this clonotype is hyperexpanded. The V call is TRBV7-2, the J call TRBJ2-7, with 8 bases aligning to TRBD1. The length of the CDR3 is 16 residues. Trimming removed 1 base from V and 0 bases from J; junction bases left unmatched: 5. CDR1 is SGHTA, CDR2 FQGNSA, per germline. CDR3 DNA sequence: TGTGCCAGCAGCTTAGGTCGGACAGGGACCTCCTACGAGCAGTACTTC. Translating it yields CASSLGRTGTSYEQYF.

Remarks on this clonotype: The CDR3 does not end in the conserved phenylalanine or tryptophan, so this is likely a read error. V usage is TRBV7-6 and J usage is TRBJ2-5; 10 bases are shared with TRBD2. V was clipped by 0 bases and J by 6 bases; unmatched bases: 7. Germline-derived CDR1 and CDR2 are SGHVS and FNYEAQ. The CDR3 spans 16 residues. CDR3 bases: TGTGCCAGCAGCTTAGCCTTTGTAGCGGGGGGAAAGACCCAGTACTCC. Amino acids: CASSLAFVAGGKTQYS.

This clonotype was observed many times. This chain links TRBV7-2 with TRBJ2-5, with 7 nucleotides matching TRBD2. Matching the DNA end better, TRBJ2-7 makes the J call doubtful. The CDR3 loop spans 14 amino acids. Germline-derived CDR1 and CDR2 are SGHTA and FQGNSA. CDR3 bases: TGTGCCAGCAGCTTAGACGGGAGGAGAAACGAGCAGTACTTC. Encoded protein: CASSLDGRRNEQYF.

This sequence joins TRBV7-9 and TRBJ1-1; D unclear. V lost 4 bases and J lost 0, with 12 bases in between. Germline V lookup: CDR1 SEHNR, CDR2 FQNEAQ (reference sequence). The CDR3 extends over 15 amino acids. CDR3 protein: CASSSKPGLNTEAFF. CDR3 DNA sequence: TGTGCCAGCAGCTCGAAGCCGGGATTGAACACTGAAGCTTTCTTT.

Comment on this clonotype: The junction and the germline gene differ at one end; a read error may be behind it. The chain is built from TRBV7-2 and TRBJ2-3; 10 nucleotides align to TRBD2. The DNA end is more similar to TRBJ2-5, so the J call may be wrong. The CDR3 has 17 residues. The germline gives CDR1 SGHTA, CDR2 FQGNSA. The CDR3 sequence: CASSVGAGGLSQDTQYF. The CDR3 region has the DNA TGTGCCAGCAGCGTGGGAGCGGGGGGGCTTAGTCAAGATACCCAGTACTTC.

This clonotype was picked up a small number of times. This could be a read error, since a much larger clone is one nucleotide away. The gene calls are TRBV19 and TRBJ2-1; a weak D match, TRBD2 (5 bases). In germline, CDR1 is LNHDA, CDR2 SQIVND (reference sequence). This CDR3 spans 15 amino acids. V lost 5 bases and J lost 13, with 24 bases in between. CDR3 DNA sequence: TGTGCCAGTAGTCCCGGACGTGTAGGATGGGAGACCCAGTTCTTC. It codes for CASSPGRVGWETQFF.

For this clonotype: This may stem from a read error, because a much larger clone lies one nucleotide away. The rearrangement uses TRBV7-2 and TRBJ2-5; unclear D gene. CDR3 size: 13 residues. Per the germline V gene, CDR1 is SGHTA and CDR2 is FQGNSA. For the CDR3, the DNA is TGTGCCAACAGCTTACCAATCGATAGGACCCAGTACTTC. It translates to CANSLPIDRTQYF.

Worth noting for this clonotype: Germline is not matched at one junction end, which may reflect a read error. The chain couples TRBV12-3 or TRBV12-4 to TRBJ2-4; D may be TRBD2 (6 bases). The CDR3 runs to 16 residues. In DNA, the CDR3 is TGTGCCAGCAGCCCCTCGGGGCGGGGAGCCACAAACACTCAGTACTTC. This codes for CASSPSGRGATNTQYF.